This T cell receptor (beta chain) was captured by sequencing in a study of monozygotic twins with inflammatory bowel disease. Added by template switching were UMIs that each held a 6-nucleotide sample barcode. TCRdb reprocessed the 5' RACE reads; each CDR3 protein has one entry and no DNA is given. In total, the table holds 190,000 or so distinct CDR3 sequences. Donors each contributed one blood sample measuring less than 3 ml. Investigators pulled total RNA out of whole blood and did not sort T cells. Germline lookup yields CDR1 MRHNA and CDR2 SNTAGT. This CDR3 has 16 amino acids. On this clonotype itself: The antigen is not known.

Findings and caveats of the study: Among IBD patients, fewer clonotypes were shared with others than among healthy twins, especially with disease activity.

The rearrangement joins TRBV6-4 to TRBJ2-3. The receptor's source is a human donor with ulcerative colitis or Crohn's disease, or a healthy co-twin of an affected twin (not recorded which). Specimen: blood. The CDR3: CASLEPGFTSTDTQYF.